The count of the clone carrying this T cell receptor (beta chain) is one. With random hexamers, roughly 0.45 to 1 ug RNA was reverse transcribed. Each CDR3 protein gets one entry after TCRdb re-called the immunoSEQ multiplex PCR reads with MiXCR. Among some 150,000 distinct CDR3 sequences listed, approximately 93% were seen once. This CDR3 is 15 amino acids long. Germline CDR1 reads KGHSH; CDR2 reads LQKENI. V gave up 2 bases and J gave up 1 base; unmatched junction bases: 2. This specimen belongs to a study of CD8 T cells in Susac syndrome. CD8+ and CD4+ T cells from blood underwent TCR beta sequencing, which was carried out in a high-throughput format.

The receptor comes from a human donor in good health. The sequencing input was CD4+ T cells from PBMCs. The chain employs TRBV18 and TRBJ1-5; 7 bases fit TRBD1. Here the CDR3 DNA reads TGTGCCAGCTCACCAGCGACAGGGAGCAATCAGCCCCAGCATTTT. Its protein is CASSPATGSNQPQHF. The full variable domain, rest sourced from reference TRBV18 and TRBJ1-5, is NAGVMQNPRHLVRRRGQEARLRCSPMKGHSHVYWYRQLPEEGLKFMVYLQKENIIDESGMPKERFSAEFPKEGPSILRIQQVVRGDSAAYFCASSPATGSNQPQHFGDGTRLSIL.